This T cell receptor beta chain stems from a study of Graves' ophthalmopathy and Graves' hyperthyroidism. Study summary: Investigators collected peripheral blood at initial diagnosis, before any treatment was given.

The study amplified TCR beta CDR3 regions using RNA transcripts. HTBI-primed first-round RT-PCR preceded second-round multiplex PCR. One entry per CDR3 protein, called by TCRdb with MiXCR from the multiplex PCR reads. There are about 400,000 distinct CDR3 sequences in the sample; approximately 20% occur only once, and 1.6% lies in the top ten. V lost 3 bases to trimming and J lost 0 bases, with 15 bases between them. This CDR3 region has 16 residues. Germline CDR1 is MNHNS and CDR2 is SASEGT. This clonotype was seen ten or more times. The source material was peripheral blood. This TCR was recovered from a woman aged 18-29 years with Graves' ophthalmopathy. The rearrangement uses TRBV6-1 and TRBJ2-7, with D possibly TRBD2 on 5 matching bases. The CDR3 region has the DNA TGTGCCAGCAGTGATCCCCGGACTCGCAGCTCCTACGAGCAGTACTTC. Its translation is CASSDPRTRSSYEQYF.